Following are 28 T cell receptor beta chains from one sample sequenced in a study of blood T cell repertoires in COVID-19. Some clones are missing from TCRdb's copy, which holds only in-frame ones; the method was immunoSEQ multiplex PCR. The sample includes fewer than 300,000 clones, approximately 82% of them seen just once. The sequenced sample consisted of peripheral blood. These receptors were obtained from a woman under 30 with acute or convalescent COVID-19.

V usage is TRBV28 and J usage is TRBJ2-1, with 9 bases fitting TRBD2. This CDR3 is 18 amino acids long. V lost 7 bases, J lost 1 base, and 14 bases stayed unmatched. CDR1 MDHEN and CDR2 SYDVKM come from the germline V gene. This CDR3 reads CASIQGWREGGSYNEQFF. The CDR3 nucleotides are TGTGCCAGCATACAGGGCTGGCGGGAGGGTGGGTCCTACAATGAGCAGTTCTTC.

The chain combines TRBV3-1 (or the pseudogene TRBV3-2) with TRBJ1-4; tentative D call: TRBD1 (5 bases). Germline V gene sequence: CDR1 LGHDT, CDR2 YNNKEL (reference sequence). V was trimmed by 0 bases and J by 8 bases, leaving 19 bases between them. The CDR3 runs to 17 residues. CDR3 sequence: CASSQDLSGGPREKLFF. CDR3 bases: TGTGCCAGCAGCCAAGATCTGTCGGGGGGTCCGCGGGAAAAACTGTTTTTT.

V usage is TRBV28 and J usage is TRBJ1-6; 8 bases map to TRBD1. This CDR3 is built from 14 residues. CDR1 is MDHEN, CDR2 SYDVKM, per germline. With V trimmed by 6 bases and J by 7 bases, 5 bases remained unmatched. CDR3 sequence reads: CASSRDRGNSPLHF. For the CDR3, the DNA is TGTGCCAGCAGCCGAGACAGGGGAAATTCACCCCTCCACTTT.

V is TRBV7-9 and J is TRBJ2-2; 9 nucleotides match TRBD1. V lost 1 base and J lost 6; bases outside the gene matches: 9. The CDR3 has 17 residues. Germline V lookup: CDR1 SEHNR, CDR2 FQNEAQ (reference sequence). CDR3 in amino acids: CASSLDDRGAKSGELFF. The CDR3 DNA is TGTGCCAGCAGCTTAGACGACAGGGGGGCCAAGTCCGGGGAGCTGTTTTTT.

This clone has just one count. The chain joins TRBV6-5 to TRBJ2-5; 11 bases are a match to TRBD2. The germline V gene has CDR1 MNHEY and CDR2 SVGAGI. The V and J ends lost 0 bases and 4 bases, in that order; junction bases with no gene match: 4. The CDR3 has 16 residues. This chain's CDR3 is CASSYSASGRTETQYF. CDR3 nucleotide sequence: TGTGCCAGCAGTTACTCTGCTAGCGGGAGGACAGAGACCCAGTACTTC.

This clone came up once. This chain links TRBV18 with TRBJ1-4; D remains unclear. Germline CDR1 KGHSH, CDR2 LQKENI. The CDR3 is 19 amino acids. V dropped 3 bases and J dropped 0 bases, with 20 bases sitting between them. The CDR3, as DNA: TGTGCCAGCTCACCCCTGAACGCGAACTACGGGGCAACTAATGAAAAACTGTTTTTT. This sequence encodes CASSPLNANYGATNEKLFF. The full variable domain, its missing parts supplied by reference TRBV18 and TRBJ1-4, is NAGVMQNPRHLVRRRGQEARLRCSPMKGHSHVYWYRQLPEEGLKFMVYLQKENIIDESGMPKERFSAEFPKEGPSILRIQQVVRGDSAAYFCASSPLNANYGATNEKLFFGSGTQLSVL.

The V call is TRBV28, the J call TRBJ1-4; D may be TRBD1 (5 bases). The CDR3 extends over 15 amino acids. Germline lookup yields CDR1 MDHEN and CDR2 SYDVKM. V was cut by 4 bases and J by 5 bases, with 14 bases left in between. CDR3 in DNA: TGTGCCAGCAGTTCCGCCGACGGGGGAAATGAAAAACTGTTTTTT. Its translation is CASSSADGGNEKLFF.

The rearrangement uses TRBV3-1 (or the pseudogene TRBV3-2) and TRBJ2-3; 11 nucleotides match TRBD2. This CDR3 is built from 19 residues. V was clipped by 4 bases and J by 4 bases; unmatched bases: 16. Germline V lookup: CDR1 LGHDT, CDR2 YNNKEL (reference sequence). Here the CDR3 DNA reads TGTGCCAGCAGCCTGCATCTTTTAGCGGGAGGGCTGGTGGCAGATACGCAGTATTTT. Protein product: CASSLHLLAGGLVADTQYF.

This clone turned up a few times. The V and J genes are TRBV7-9 and TRBJ1-5; the D is unclear. The CDR3 consists of 15 residues. Trimming stripped 3 bases from V and 3 bases from J, with 12 bases between. The germline CDR1 and CDR2 sequences are SEHNR and FQNEAQ (reference sequence). CDR3 sequence: CASSLGGGVNQPQHF. The CDR3 coding sequence is TGTGCCAGCAGCTTGGGAGGAGGAGTCAATCAGCCCCAGCATTTT. The variable domain in full, completed from reference TRBV7-9 and TRBJ1-5, reads DTGVSQNPRHKITKRGQNVTFRCDPISEHNRLYWYRQTLGQGPEFLTYFQNEAQLEKSRLLSDRFSAERPKGSFSTLEIQRTEQGDSAMYLCASSLGGGVNQPQHFGDGTRLSIL.

This clone was counted between two and nine times. The rearrangement links TRBV2 to TRBJ1-2; D ambiguous. The V end lost 1 base, the J end lost 0 bases, and 9 bases lay between the germline ends. Germline-derived CDR1 and CDR2 are SNHLY and FYNNEI. This CDR3 spans 15 amino acids. The CDR3 DNA reads as TGTGCCAGCAGTGAAGGGGCAGCCTCTAACTATGGCTACACCTTC. It is translated as CASSEGAASNYGYTF.

This clone was counted at least ten times. The V gene is TRBV6-2 or TRBV6-3, the J gene TRBJ2-7, with a possible D match to TRBD2 (9 bases). CDR3 length: 20 residues. Germline CDR1 is MNHEY and CDR2 is SVGEGT. The ends were cut back, 2 bases at V and 3 bases at J, with 29 bases in the middle. The CDR3 region has the DNA TGTGCCAGCAGTTACGCTTGGACAGGGACGGCAGCGGGAGGAGACTACGAGCAGTACTTC. This translates into CASSYAWTGTAAGGDYEQYF.

This chain uses TRBV15 with TRBJ1-5, with 11 bases that match TRBD1. The CDR3 length is 19 residues. Trimming at V came to 1 base and at J to 6 bases, leaving 14 bases not matched to a gene. Germline CDR1 LNHNV, CDR2 YYDKDF (reference sequence). The CDR3 sequence: CATSRVADRGPSWGQPQHF. CDR3 sequence (DNA): TGTGCCACCAGCAGAGTTGCGGACAGGGGGCCCTCCTGGGGTCAGCCCCAGCATTTT.

The J gene is TRBJ1-6, the V gene TRBV3-1 (or the pseudogene TRBV3-2), with D possibly matching TRBD1 (6 bases). This CDR3 has 15 amino acids. CDR1 is LGHDT, CDR2 YNNKEL, per germline (reference sequence). V was trimmed by 1 base and J by 6 bases, leaving 10 bases between them. The CDR3 coding sequence is TGTGCCAGCAGCCAAGTCGTAGGGGGTAATTCACCCCTCCACTTT. Translating gives CASSQVVGGNSPLHF.

The chain uses TRBV12-3 or TRBV12-4 and TRBJ2-2; tentative D call: TRBD1 (5 bases). Trimming removed 8 bases from V and 7 bases from J, with 14 bases in between. The CDR3 runs 13 residues. The CDR3 here is CASGREFGGELFF. CDR3 DNA sequence: TGTGCCAGCGGCAGGGAATTTGGCGGGGAGCTGTTTTTT.

The rearrangement uses TRBV19 and TRBJ2-7; 14 bases match TRBD2. Germline assignment: CDR1 LNHDA and CDR2 SQIVND (reference sequence). Germline trimming cut 5 bases from V and 4 bases from J; bases unmatched to any gene: 4. The CDR3 totals 15 residues. The CDR3 DNA is TGTGCCAGTAGTCCCGGGACTAGCGGGGGTTACGAGCAGTACTTC. Translated, it gives CASSPGTSGGYEQYF.

The V call is TRBV6-5, the J call TRBJ2-7, with TRBD1 identical over 9 bases. V lost 6 bases to trimming and J lost 6 bases; unmatched junction nucleotides: 6. The CDR3 is made up of 13 amino acids. From germline, CDR1 is MNHEY and CDR2 SVGAGI. CDR3 protein: CASRGQGQGEQYF. The CDR3 nucleotides read TGTGCCAGCAGAGGACAGGGGCAAGGCGAGCAGTACTTC.

V and J are TRBV19 and TRBJ1-2; D gene uncertain. V lost 8 bases and J 3 bases, leaving 7 bases between the germline ends. CDR1 and CDR2 (germline): LNHDA, SQIVND (reference sequence). The CDR3 has 11 residues. The CDR3 sequence: CASLDYYGYTF. CDR3 sequence (DNA): TGTGCCAGTTTAGATTACTATGGCTACACCTTC. The complete variable domain, with remaining parts taken from reference TRBV19 and TRBJ1-2, reads DGGITQSPKYLFRKEGQNVTLSCEQNLNHDAMYWYRQDPGQGLRLIYYSQIVNDFQKGDIAEGYSVSREKKESFPLTVTSAQKNPTAFYLCASLDYYGYTFGSGTRLTVV.

The J gene is TRBJ2-1, the V gene TRBV28; the match to TRBD2 covers 7 bases. Trimming took 1 base from V and 8 from J; bases not matched to a gene: 8. The germline V gene encodes CDR1 MDHEN and CDR2 SYDVKM. The CDR3 is made up of 15 amino acids. The CDR3 region is CASSLLVGGVDEQFF. Here the CDR3 DNA reads TGTGCCAGCAGTTTATTGGTTGGGGGGGTCGATGAGCAGTTCTTC.

Turning to this clone: This sample includes further DNA sequences coding for the same CDR3. The rearrangement uses TRBV7-2 and TRBJ2-7, with 8 positions matching TRBD1. J lost 1 base, V lost 1 base, and 3 bases had no gene match. Germline-derived CDR1 and CDR2 are SGHTA and FQGNSA. The CDR3 is 15 amino acids. CDR3 nucleotides: TGTGCCAGCAGCTTAGGGGACAGGTCATCCTACGAGCAGTACTTC. Protein product: CASSLGDRSSYEQYF.

This chain links TRBV10-2 with TRBJ2-2; D remains unclear. V dropped 6 bases and J dropped 6 bases, with 11 bases sitting between them. From germline, CDR1 is WSHSY and CDR2 SAAADI. The CDR3 has 13 amino acids. The CDR3: CASRNSIAGELFF. The DNA for the CDR3 is TGCGCCAGCAGGAACAGTATCGCCGGGGAGCTGTTTTTT.

The chain is built from TRBV28 and TRBJ2-4, with 8 bases fitting TRBD1. The CDR3 totals 12 residues. V shed 8 bases, J shed 6 bases, and the junction held 3 bases outside the gene matches. CDR1 is MDHEN and CDR2 is SYDVKM in the germline V gene. The CDR3 region has the DNA TGTGCCAGCCGGGACAGGACAAACATTCAGTACTTC. Amino acid sequence: CASRDRTNIQYF.

The chain recombines TRBV3-1 (or the pseudogene TRBV3-2) with TRBJ1-3; D gene ambiguous. Germline lookup yields CDR1 LGHDT and CDR2 YNNKEL (reference sequence). This CDR3 region has 16 residues. Between the trimmed V and J ends, which lost 2 bases and 0 bases, there was a span of 11 bases. The CDR3 here is CASSQQALYSGNTIYF. As DNA, the CDR3 is TGTGCCAGCAGCCAACAGGCCCTCTACTCTGGAAACACCATATATTTT.

Here the CDR3 reads CASSYDRGNEKLFF. Written as DNA, the CDR3 is TGTGCCAGCAGTTACGATCGGGGGAATGAAAAACTGTTTTTT. The chain combines TRBV6-5 with TRBJ1-4; D perhaps matches TRBD1 (5 bases). Per germline, CDR1 MNHEY and CDR2 SVGAGI. The CDR3 loop spans 14 amino acids. Deletions cut 2 bases from V and 5 bases from J, with 9 bases between.

In its sample, this clone was seen a few times. This chain joins TRBV15 and TRBJ1-5; 11 bases are shared with TRBD1. V trimming: 6 bases; J trimming: 7 bases; junction bases outside the gene matches: 8. CDR1 and CDR2 from the germline V gene are LNHNV and YYDKDF (reference sequence). This CDR3 is built from 15 residues. Written as DNA, the CDR3 is TGTGCCACCAGGGATGGACAGGGGGCAGGGCAGCCCCAGCATTTT. Its translation: CATRDGQGAGQPQHF. The whole variable domain, filled in from reference TRBV15 and TRBJ1-5, reads DAMVIQNPRYQVTQFGKPVTLSCSQTLNHNVMYWYQQKSSQAPKLLFHYYDKDFNNEADTPDNFQSRRPNTSFCFLDIRSPGLGDTAMYLCATRDGQGAGQPQHFGDGTRLSIL.

This chain connects TRBV7-2 to TRBJ2-3; the D gene is possibly TRBD2 (6 bases). There are 15 residues in the CDR3. Germline V gene lookup returns CDR1 SGHTA and CDR2 FQGNSA. V shed 3 bases and J shed 2 bases, with 12 bases lying between them. In DNA form, the CDR3 reads TGTGCCAGCAGCTTTACGGGACTCAACACAGATACGCAGTATTTT. Translated, it gives CASSFTGLNTDTQYF.

V usage is TRBV5-1 and J usage is TRBJ1-2, with D tentatively TRBD1 (5 bases). The germline gives CDR1 SGHRS, CDR2 YFSETQ. V shed 7 bases and J shed 8 bases, with 21 bases lying between them. The CDR3 loop spans 14 amino acids. The CDR3 protein is CASGQGGAGQGYTF. The CDR3 DNA sequence: TGCGCCAGCGGCCAAGGTGGGGCAGGGCAAGGCTACACCTTC.

This clone was seen once. The V and J genes are TRBV7-6 and TRBJ2-7; 10 positions match TRBD2. The CDR3 runs to 16 residues. V lost 0 bases to trimming and J lost 5 bases; unmatched junction nucleotides: 7. Germline V gene sequence: CDR1 SGHVS, CDR2 FNYEAQ. The CDR3 here is CASSLAPSGSDHEQYF. The CDR3 nucleotides read TGTGCCAGCAGCTTAGCCCCTAGCGGGAGCGACCACGAGCAGTACTTC. The entire variable domain, with the rest obtained from reference TRBV7-6 and TRBJ2-7, is as follows: GAGVSQSPRYKVTKRGQDVALRCDPISGHVSLYWYRQALGQGPEFLTYFNYEAQQDKSGLPNDRFSAERPEGSISTLTIQRTEQRDSAMYRCASSLAPSGSDHEQYFGPGTRLTVT.

This chain links TRBV29-1 with TRBJ2-1, with a weak D call TRBD2 (6 bases). From germline, CDR1 is SQVTM and CDR2 ANQGSEA. This CDR3 has 13 amino acids. V was cut by 4 bases and J by 4 bases, with 11 bases left in between. The CDR3 spells CSVAGSSYNEQFF. CDR3 nucleotide sequence: TGCAGCGTTGCCGGGAGCTCGTACAATGAGCAGTTCTTC.